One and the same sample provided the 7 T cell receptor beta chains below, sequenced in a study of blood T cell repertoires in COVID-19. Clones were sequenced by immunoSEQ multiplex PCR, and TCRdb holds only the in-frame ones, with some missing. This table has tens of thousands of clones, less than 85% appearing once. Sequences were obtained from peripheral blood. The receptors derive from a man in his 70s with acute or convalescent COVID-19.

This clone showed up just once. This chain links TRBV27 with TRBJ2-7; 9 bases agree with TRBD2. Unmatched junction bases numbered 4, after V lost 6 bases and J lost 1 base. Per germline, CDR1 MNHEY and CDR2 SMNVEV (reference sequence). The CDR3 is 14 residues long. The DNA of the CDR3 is TGTGCCAGCAGCCTAGCGGGACCTTCCTACGAGCAGTACTTC. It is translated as CASSLAGPSYEQYF.

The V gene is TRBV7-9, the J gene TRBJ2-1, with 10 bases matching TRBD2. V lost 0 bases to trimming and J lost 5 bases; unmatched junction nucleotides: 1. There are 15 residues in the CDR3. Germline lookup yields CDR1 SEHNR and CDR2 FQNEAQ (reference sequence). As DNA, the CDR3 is TGTGCCAGCAGCTTAGCAGCGGGAGGGGACAATGAGCAGTTCTTC. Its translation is CASSLAAGGDNEQFF.

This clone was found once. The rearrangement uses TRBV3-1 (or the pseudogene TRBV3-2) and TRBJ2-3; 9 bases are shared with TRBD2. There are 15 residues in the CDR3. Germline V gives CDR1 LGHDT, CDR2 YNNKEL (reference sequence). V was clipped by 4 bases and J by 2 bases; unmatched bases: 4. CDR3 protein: CASSPSSGVTDTQYF. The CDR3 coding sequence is TGTGCCAGCAGCCCCTCTAGCGGGGTCACAGATACGCAGTATTTT.

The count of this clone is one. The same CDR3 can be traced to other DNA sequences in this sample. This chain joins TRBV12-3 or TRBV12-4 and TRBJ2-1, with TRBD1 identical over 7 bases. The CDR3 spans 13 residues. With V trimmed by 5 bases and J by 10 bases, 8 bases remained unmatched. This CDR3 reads CASSPTGVGEQFF. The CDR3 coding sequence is TGTGCCAGCAGTCCCACAGGGGTAGGGGAGCAGTTCTTC.

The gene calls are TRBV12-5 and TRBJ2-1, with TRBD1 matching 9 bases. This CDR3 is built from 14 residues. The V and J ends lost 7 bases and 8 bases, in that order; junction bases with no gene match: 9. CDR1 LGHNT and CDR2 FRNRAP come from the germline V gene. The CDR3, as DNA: TGTGCTAGTGCCTTGAGACAGGGGGTATATGAGCAGTTCTTC. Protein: CASALRQGVYEQFF.

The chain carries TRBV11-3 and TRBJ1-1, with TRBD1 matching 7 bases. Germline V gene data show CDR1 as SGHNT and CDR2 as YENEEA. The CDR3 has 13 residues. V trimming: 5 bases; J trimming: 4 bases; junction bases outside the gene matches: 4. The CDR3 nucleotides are TGTGCCAGCAGCCCGACAGGGAGCACTGAAGCTTTCTTT. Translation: CASSPTGSTEAFF.

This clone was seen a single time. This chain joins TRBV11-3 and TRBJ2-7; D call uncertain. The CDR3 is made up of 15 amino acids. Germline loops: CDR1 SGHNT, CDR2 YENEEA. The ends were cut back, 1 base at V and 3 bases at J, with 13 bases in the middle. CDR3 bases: TGTGCCAGCAGCTTAGGTCCTGGGCAGATCTACGAGCAGTACTTC. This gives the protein CASSLGPGQIYEQYF.